The 6 T cell receptor beta chains presented below share a single source sample, sequenced in a study of T cells after posttransplantation cyclophosphamide. Data came from immunoSEQ multiplex PCR; TCRdb stores just in-frame clones and leaves some out. The sample lists more than 4,000 clones, around 55% occurring once. The material sequenced was memory CD8+ T cells sorted from blood. These receptors all come from a woman aged 55-69 years in good health, CMV-negative, and a related stem cell transplant donor.

V is TRBV27 and J is TRBJ1-4; 10 bases are shared with TRBD1. This CDR3 is 15 amino acids long. Germline V gene lookup returns CDR1 MNHEY and CDR2 SMNVEV (reference sequence). After removal of 7 bases from V and 8 bases from J, the junction contained 10 bases not matched to a gene. In nucleotides, the CDR3 is TGTGCCAGCAAAAAGGCCGGGACAGGGGAAGAAAAACTGTTTTTT. Protein: CASKKAGTGEEKLFF.

The chain joins TRBV5-4 to TRBJ2-7, with D possibly TRBD1 on 5 matching bases. This CDR3 region has 13 residues. V was pared by 2 bases and J by 5 bases, with 11 bases between. Germline V gene data show CDR1 as SGHNT and CDR2 as YYREEE (reference sequence). CDR3: CASSFQGSDEQYF. The CDR3, as DNA: TGTGCCAGCAGCTTCCAGGGTTCGGACGAGCAGTACTTC.

The chain joins TRBV5-4 to TRBJ2-7; a possible D gene is TRBD2 (6 bases). Trimming cost V 3 bases and J 6 bases, with 10 bases left between them. CDR3 size: 12 residues. The germline CDR1 and CDR2 sequences are SGHNT and YYREEE (reference sequence). This chain's CDR3 is CASSWGLAEQYF. The DNA for the CDR3 is TGTGCCAGCAGCTGGGGACTTGCCGAGCAGTACTTC.

Sample share makes this clone medium-sized. This chain connects TRBV9 to TRBJ2-3; D is possibly TRBD2 (5 bases). The CDR3 covers 13 residues. Per the germline V gene, CDR1 is SGDLS and CDR2 is YYNGEE. Trimming stripped 0 bases from V and 6 bases from J, with 8 bases between. The DNA for the CDR3 is TGTGCCAGCAGCGTAGGGACGGGGGATACGCAGTATTTT. It yields the protein CASSVGTGDTQYF.

The rearrangement links TRBV2 to TRBJ2-1, with 11 bases identical to TRBD1. Germline V CDR1 and CDR2: SNHLY, FYNNEI. CDR3 length: 15 amino acids. Unmatched junction bases numbered 10, after V lost 7 bases and J lost 8 bases. The CDR3 protein is CASTEVGDRGYEQFF. The CDR3 DNA is TGTGCCAGCACCGAAGTGGGGGACAGGGGGTATGAGCAGTTCTTC.

The chain carries TRBV27 and TRBJ1-6; D gene unclear. The V end lost 7 bases, the J end lost 9 bases, and 19 bases lay between the germline ends. Germline-derived CDR1 and CDR2 are MNHEY and SMNVEV (reference sequence). CDR3 size: 15 residues. This CDR3 is CASNLQRESFSPLHF. CDR3 nucleotides: TGTGCCAGCAATCTACAGAGGGAGTCATTTTCACCCCTCCACTTT.